These 17 T cell receptor beta chains were sequenced from one sample in a study of blood T cell repertoires in COVID-19 (dated by TCRdb to 2019 to 2021). Receptor libraries were prepared by the immunoSEQ multiplex PCR assay. TCRdb re-hosts the immuneACCESS table, in-frame sequences only. Its copies lack some clones; in the studies checked, an unresolved V gene accounts for under half of them, and the cause for the rest is not known. The sample profile shows 110,000 to 150,000 clones; more than 75% of them were found once. About 3.9% of the sample is held by the ten biggest clonotypes. The sample comprised peripheral blood. Receptor source: a man in his sixties with acute or convalescent COVID-19.

The chain joins TRBV7-6 to TRBJ2-2; TRBD1 matches 8 bases. This CDR3 comprises 15 residues. J was trimmed by 6 bases and V by 5 bases; bases with no gene match: 8. CDR1 is SGHVS, CDR2 FNYEAQ, per germline. Here the CDR3 DNA reads TGTGCCAGCAGCCCGACAGGGGAGGTGGCCGGGGAGCTGTTTTTT. Translated, it gives CASSPTGEVAGELFF.

This clone was counted only a few times. The genes are TRBV19 and TRBJ2-5, with 11 nucleotides matching TRBD2. Per germline, CDR1 LNHDA and CDR2 SQIVND (reference sequence). Trimming at V came to 6 bases and at J to 2 bases, leaving 5 bases not matched to a gene. The CDR3 sequence is 15 residues long. The CDR3 region is CASRKGLAAQETQYF. CDR3 DNA: TGTGCCAGTAGAAAGGGACTAGCGGCACAAGAGACCCAGTACTTC.

V is TRBV19 and J is TRBJ1-2; D not resolved. The germline V gene encodes CDR1 LNHDA and CDR2 SQIVND (reference sequence). This CDR3 is built from 14 residues. Trimming left V 0 bases short and J 4 bases short, with 9 bases between. The CDR3 spells CASSIDQASYGYTF. DNA for the CDR3: TGTGCCAGTAGTATAGATCAGGCATCCTATGGCTACACCTTC.

The chain couples TRBV28 to TRBJ2-1; weak D call: TRBD1 (5 bases). The CDR3 loop spans 14 amino acids. The V end was cut by 3 bases, the J end by 3 bases, with 9 bases between. From germline, CDR1 is MDHEN and CDR2 SYDVKM. This CDR3 reads CASSLVQGYNEQFF. CDR3 coding DNA: TGTGCCAGCAGTTTGGTTCAGGGCTACAATGAGCAGTTCTTC.

This clone was picked up a small number of times. The CDR3 DNA reads TGTGCCAGTAGGGGCAGGGCTAAGTTGAACTATGGCTACACCTTC. It encodes CASRGRAKLNYGYTF. The gene calls are TRBV19 and TRBJ1-2; tentatively, D is TRBD1 (5 bases). Per the germline V gene, CDR1 is LNHDA and CDR2 is SQIVND (reference sequence). The V gene lost 6 bases and the J gene lost 2 bases, with 16 bases spanning the gap. There are 15 residues in the CDR3.

This chain uses TRBV6-5 with TRBJ2-5; D is possibly TRBD2 (6 bases). This CDR3 contains 14 residues. Germline V gives CDR1 MNHEY, CDR2 SVGAGI. V was trimmed by 8 bases and J by 2 bases, leaving 15 bases between them. The CDR3: CASHLGTQQETQYF. Written as DNA, the CDR3 is TGTGCCAGCCATCTCGGGACTCAACAAGAGACCCAGTACTTC.

The chain links TRBV5-1 to TRBJ1-2; TRBD1 matches 7 bases. The V segment lost 2 bases and the J segment 2 bases; nucleotides outside the gene matches: 9. Germline assignment: CDR1 SGHRS and CDR2 YFSETQ. This CDR3 is 16 amino acids long. This chain's CDR3 is CASSLTGAPINYGYTF. CDR3 bases: TGCGCCAGCAGCTTAACAGGGGCACCAATCAACTATGGCTACACCTTC.

Of note for this clone: A read error may account for a junction end that differs from germline. This chain uses TRBV5-1 with TRBJ1-1, with TRBD1 identical over 8 bases. Germline lookup yields CDR1 SGHRS and CDR2 YFSETQ. The CDR3 totals 13 residues. CDR3 amino acids: CASSPDRATGAFF. The CDR3 DNA is TGCGCCAGCAGCCCGGACAGGGCTACTGGAGCTTTCTTT. Full variable domain (missing parts from reference TRBV5-1 and TRBJ1-1): KAGVTQTPRYLIKTRGQQVTLSCSPISGHRSVSWYQQTPGQGLQFLFEYFSETQRNKGNFPGRFSGRQFSNSRSEMNVSTLELGDSALYLCASSPDRATGAFFGQGTRLTVV.

The V call is TRBV2, the J call TRBJ1-2, with TRBD1 as a possible D gene (5 bases). The CDR3 has 14 residues. CDR1 and CDR2 from the germline V gene are SNHLY and FYNNEI. The ends were cut back, 1 base at V and 8 bases at J, with 14 bases in the middle. CDR3 DNA: TGTGCCAGCAGTGAAGGGTCAGGGAAAGACGGCTACACCTTC. This gives the protein CASSEGSGKDGYTF.

There are a few counts of this clone. The chain employs TRBV3-1 (or the pseudogene TRBV3-2) and TRBJ1-4; TRBD1 matches 7 bases. This CDR3 is 17 amino acids long. Germline-derived CDR1 and CDR2 are LGHDT and YNNKEL (reference sequence). Trimming at V came to 3 bases and at J to 7 bases, leaving 14 bases not matched to a gene. CDR3 sequence: CASSHHRGRGYGEKLFF. Here the CDR3 DNA reads TGTGCCAGCAGCCATCACAGGGGAAGGGGCTATGGTGAAAAACTGTTTTTT.

The rearrangement links TRBV12-3 or TRBV12-4 to TRBJ1-1, with D perhaps TRBD1 (6 bases). The CDR3 is 13 amino acids. The V and J ends lost 2 bases and 10 bases respectively, with 14 bases between them. Here the CDR3 reads CASSLSPGVSAFF. The CDR3 DNA is TGTGCCAGCAGTTTATCGCCAGGGGTTTCAGCTTTCTTT.

This rearrangement joins TRBV7-7 to TRBJ2-5; tentatively, D is TRBD2 (7 bases). The CDR3 extends over 15 amino acids. Germline lookup yields CDR1 SSHAT and CDR2 FNYEAQ (reference sequence). Trimming took off 1 base at V and 5 bases at J, with 14 bases between the two ends. The chain's CDR3 is CASSLGGGGVETQYF. The CDR3 DNA follows: TGTGCCAGCAGCTTAGGAGGGGGGGGAGTCGAGACCCAGTACTTC.

The CDR3 here is CASSSDSYEQYF. The CDR3 region has the DNA TGTGCCAGCAGCTCAGACTCCTACGAGCAGTACTTC. This rearrangement joins TRBV9 to TRBJ2-7; D remains ambiguous. Trimming pared 4 bases from V and 0 bases from J, leaving 5 bases between. Germline V gene lookup returns CDR1 SGDLS and CDR2 YYNGEE. The CDR3 totals 12 residues.

This chain links TRBV30 with TRBJ1-2; no reliable D call. V lost 2 bases and J lost 12, with 13 bases in between. Germline V gene lookup returns CDR1 GTSNPN and CDR2 SVGIG (reference sequence). The CDR3 sequence is 11 residues long. The CDR3 protein is CAWSRAGMHTF. DNA of the CDR3: TGTGCCTGGAGTCGGGCGGGGATGCACACCTTC.

V gene TRBV6-1 combines with J gene TRBJ1-1; 7 positions match TRBD1. The V gene end was trimmed by 3 bases and the J gene end by 3 bases; junction bases not matched to a gene: 10. Germline lookup yields CDR1 MNHNS and CDR2 SASEGT. This CDR3 is built from 16 residues. The DNA of the CDR3 is TGTGCCAGCAGTGAGGGAATGGAGGGGGCTTACACTGAAGCTTTCTTT. The encoded protein is CASSEGMEGAYTEAFF.

This sequence joins TRBV5-1 and TRBJ2-1, with 7 bases lining up with TRBD2. The CDR3 covers 16 residues. Germline loops: CDR1 SGHRS, CDR2 YFSETQ. The V segment lost 4 bases and the J segment 5 bases; nucleotides outside the gene matches: 12. Here the CDR3 DNA reads TGCGCCAGCAGCCCACTTCCTAGCGGAGAGAACAATGAGCAGTTCTTC. Encoded protein: CASSPLPSGENNEQFF.

The V call is TRBV9, the J call TRBJ2-5; a weak D match, TRBD1 (6 bases). The germline V gene encodes CDR1 SGDLS and CDR2 YYNGEE. Trimming took 2 bases from V and 0 from J, leaving 17 bases between them. The length of the CDR3 is 17 residues. CDR3 DNA: TGTGCCAGCAGCGTCCGGGCAGGGACATCATACCAAGAGACCCAGTACTTC. Its protein is CASSVRAGTSYQETQYF.